The present entry profiles one T cell receptor beta chain with its context. Its target is not known. These data belong to a study of persistence of HIV-infected CD4 T cells. The ends were cut back, 7 bases at V and 3 bases at J, with 10 bases in the middle. The CDR3 consists of 13 residues. Germline V lookup: CDR1 SGHTS, CDR2 YDEGEE. Lysates of CMV-infected fibroblasts at roughly 10 ug/mL stimulated these cells. CD40L/CD69 double-negative CD45RO-high memory CD4+ T cells were collected. Donors had undetectable plasma HIV-1 RNA, under 50 copies/mL, for 4+ years. This was the immunoSEQ version 4 assay in survey mode. The data were produced by immunoSEQ multiplex PCR, yet TCRdb's version contains in-frame clones alone and is incomplete. The sample has 35,000 to 45,000 clones, less than 90% seen once.

The origin of this receptor is an adult man with HIV who was CMV-seropositive. This specimen consisted of CD4+ T cells sorted from PBMCs after roughly 18-hour stimulation, obtained from a patient who received antiretroviral therapy. The V call is TRBV5-8, the J call TRBJ2-2, with D perhaps TRBD1 or TRBD2 (6 bases each). The CDR3 here is CASGRGDTGELFF. DNA for the CDR3: TGTGCCAGCGGAAGGGGGGACACCGGGGAGCTGTTTTTT. The variable domain in full, completed from reference TRBV5-8 and TRBJ2-2, reads EAGVTQSPTHLIKTRGQQATLRCSPISGHTSVYWYQQALGLGLQFLLWYDEGEERNRGNFPPRFSGRQFPNYSSELNVNALELEDSALYLCASGRGDTGELFFGEGSRLTVL.